The subject of this entry is one T cell receptor (beta chain). Its antigen is unidentified. The CDR3 is made up of 14 amino acids. Germline values: CDR1 SGHVS, CDR2 FQNEAQ. V lost 11 bases, J lost 10 bases, and 17 bases stayed unmatched. Unique molecular identifiers tagged the TCR beta cDNA libraries. TCRdb re-called the PCR reads through MiXCR, storing one row per CDR3 protein. The sample has about 460,000 distinct CDR3 sequences; roughly 45% are singletons. The data stem from a study of post-analysis software for immune sequencing data. Overall study findings and caveats: Controls had lower frequencies than patients of four or five TRBV segments, which included TRBV5-6, TRBV5-1 and TRBV20-1. Diversity measured as normalized Chao1 was significantly lower in multiple sclerosis patients than in controls.

Sequencing used blood. The chain links TRBV7-8 to TRBJ2-1; 7 bases align to TRBD1. This receptor was identified in a girl between 5 and 17 years old with multiple sclerosis. CDR3 sequence reads: CAAMALNQGDEQFF. CDR3 bases: TGTGCCGCTATGGCTTTAAATCAGGGGGACGAGCAGTTCTTC.